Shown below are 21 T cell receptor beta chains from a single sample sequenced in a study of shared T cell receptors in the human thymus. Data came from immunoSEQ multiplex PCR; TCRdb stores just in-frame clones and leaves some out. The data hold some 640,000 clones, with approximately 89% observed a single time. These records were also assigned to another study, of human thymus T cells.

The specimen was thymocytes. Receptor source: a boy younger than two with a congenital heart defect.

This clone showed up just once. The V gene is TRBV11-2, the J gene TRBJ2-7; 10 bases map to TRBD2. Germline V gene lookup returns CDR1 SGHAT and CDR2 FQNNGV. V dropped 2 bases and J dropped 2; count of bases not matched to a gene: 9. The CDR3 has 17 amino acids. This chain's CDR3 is CASSLFWASGRAYEQYF. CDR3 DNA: TGTGCCAGCAGCTTATTCTGGGCTAGCGGGAGAGCCTACGAGCAGTACTTC.

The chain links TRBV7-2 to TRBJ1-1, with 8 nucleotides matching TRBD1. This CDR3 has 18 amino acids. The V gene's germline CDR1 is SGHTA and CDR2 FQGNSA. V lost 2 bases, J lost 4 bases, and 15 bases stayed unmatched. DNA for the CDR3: TGTGCCAGCAGCTTAACCCACAGGGGGGACCCCCAGGTCACTGAAGCTTTCTTT. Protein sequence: CASSLTHRGDPQVTEAFF.

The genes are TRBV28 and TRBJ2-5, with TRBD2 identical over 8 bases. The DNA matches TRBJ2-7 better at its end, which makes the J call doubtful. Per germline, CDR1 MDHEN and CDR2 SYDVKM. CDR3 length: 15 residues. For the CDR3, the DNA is TGTGCCAGCAGTTTAACGGGGACTAGACTCTACGAGCAGTACTTC. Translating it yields CASSLTGTRLYEQYF.

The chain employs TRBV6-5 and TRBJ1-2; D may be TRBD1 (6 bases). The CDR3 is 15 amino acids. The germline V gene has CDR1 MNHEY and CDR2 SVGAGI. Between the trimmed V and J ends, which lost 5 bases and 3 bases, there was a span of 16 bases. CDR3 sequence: CASSRPGQPHYGYTF. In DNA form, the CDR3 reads TGTGCCAGCAGTCGCCCCGGACAGCCGCACTATGGCTACACCTTC.

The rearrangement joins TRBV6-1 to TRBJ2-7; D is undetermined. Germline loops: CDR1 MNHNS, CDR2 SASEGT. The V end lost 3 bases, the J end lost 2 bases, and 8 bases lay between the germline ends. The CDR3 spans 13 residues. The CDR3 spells CASSDGQTYEQYF. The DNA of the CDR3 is TGTGCCAGCAGTGACGGTCAAACCTACGAGCAGTACTTC.

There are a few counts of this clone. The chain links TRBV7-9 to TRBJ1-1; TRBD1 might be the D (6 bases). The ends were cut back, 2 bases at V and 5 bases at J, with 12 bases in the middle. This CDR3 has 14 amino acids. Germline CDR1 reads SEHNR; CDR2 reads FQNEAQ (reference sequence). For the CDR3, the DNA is TGTGCCAGCAGCTTAAGGGGGTTTGGGACTGAAGCTTTCTTT. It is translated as CASSLRGFGTEAFF.

This CDR3 reads CASSPGVGTANQPQHF. The DNA for the CDR3 is TGTGCCAGCAGCCCTGGTGTAGGGACAGCAAATCAGCCCCAGCATTTT. The chain recombines TRBV7-8 with TRBJ1-5, with 7 bases lining up with TRBD1. This CDR3 has 16 residues. Germline CDR1 reads SGHVS; CDR2 reads FQNEAQ. Trimming at V came to 5 bases and at J to 4 bases, leaving 11 bases not matched to a gene. The full variable domain, its missing parts supplied by reference TRBV7-8 and TRBJ1-5, is GAGVSQSPRYKVAKRGQDVALRCDPISGHVSLFWYQQALGQGPEFLTYFQNEAQLDKSGLPSDRFFAERPEGSVSTLKIQRTQQEDSAVYLCASSPGVGTANQPQHFGDGTRLSIL.

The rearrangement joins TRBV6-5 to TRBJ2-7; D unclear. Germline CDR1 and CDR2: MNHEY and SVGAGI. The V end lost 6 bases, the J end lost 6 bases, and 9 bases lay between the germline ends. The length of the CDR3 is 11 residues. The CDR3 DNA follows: TGTGCCAGCAGCCCCGGTTCCGAGCAGTACTTC. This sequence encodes CASSPGSEQYF.

Here the CDR3 DNA reads TGTGCCAGCAGCTTGGCCACGACTCCATACGAGCAGTACTTC. Protein product: CASSLATTPYEQYF. The chain is built from TRBV5-5 and TRBJ2-7; D gene uncertain. Per germline, CDR1 SGHKS and CDR2 YYEKEE (reference sequence). Trimming took 0 bases from V and 4 from J, leaving 11 bases between them. The CDR3 consists of 14 residues.

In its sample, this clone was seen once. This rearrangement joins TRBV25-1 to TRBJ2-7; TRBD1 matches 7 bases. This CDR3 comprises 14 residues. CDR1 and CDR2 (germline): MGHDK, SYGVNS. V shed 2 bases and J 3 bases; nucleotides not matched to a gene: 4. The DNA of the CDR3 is TGTGCCAGCAGTGAACAAACAGGGGACTACGAGCAGTACTTC. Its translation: CASSEQTGDYEQYF.

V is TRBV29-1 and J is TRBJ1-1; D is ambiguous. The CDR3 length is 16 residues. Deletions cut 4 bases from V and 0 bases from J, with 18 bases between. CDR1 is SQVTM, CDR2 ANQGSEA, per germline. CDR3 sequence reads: CSVARMRRGVNTEAFF. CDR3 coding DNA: TGCAGCGTTGCCCGGATGCGCCGCGGGGTGAACACTGAAGCTTTCTTT.

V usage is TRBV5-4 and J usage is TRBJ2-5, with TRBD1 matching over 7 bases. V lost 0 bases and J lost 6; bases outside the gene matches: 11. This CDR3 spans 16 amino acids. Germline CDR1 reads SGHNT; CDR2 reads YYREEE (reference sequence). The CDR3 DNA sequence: TGTGCCAGCAGCTTGGGTGTCAGGGGGTTTCCGAAGACCCAGTACTTC. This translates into CASSLGVRGFPKTQYF.

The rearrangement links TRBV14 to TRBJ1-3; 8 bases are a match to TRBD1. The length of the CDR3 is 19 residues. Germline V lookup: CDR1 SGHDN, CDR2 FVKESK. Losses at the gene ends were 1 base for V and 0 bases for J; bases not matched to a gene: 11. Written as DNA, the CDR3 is TGTGCCAGCAGCCAAGTCATTCTGAAGGGACAGGACTCTGGAAACACCATATATTTT. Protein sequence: CASSQVILKGQDSGNTIYF.

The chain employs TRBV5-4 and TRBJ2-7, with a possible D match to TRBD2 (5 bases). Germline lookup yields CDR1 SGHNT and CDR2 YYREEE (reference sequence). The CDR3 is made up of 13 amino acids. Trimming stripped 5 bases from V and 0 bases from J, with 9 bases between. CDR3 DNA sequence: TGTGCCAGCAGTTTTCGGGGCTCCTACGAGCAGTACTTC. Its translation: CASSFRGSYEQYF.

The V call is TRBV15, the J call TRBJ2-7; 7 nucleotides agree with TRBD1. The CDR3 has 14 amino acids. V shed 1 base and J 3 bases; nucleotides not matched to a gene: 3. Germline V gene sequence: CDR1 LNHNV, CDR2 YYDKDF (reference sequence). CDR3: CATSRAGQIYEQYF. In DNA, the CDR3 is TGTGCCACCAGCAGAGCGGGACAGATCTACGAGCAGTACTTC.

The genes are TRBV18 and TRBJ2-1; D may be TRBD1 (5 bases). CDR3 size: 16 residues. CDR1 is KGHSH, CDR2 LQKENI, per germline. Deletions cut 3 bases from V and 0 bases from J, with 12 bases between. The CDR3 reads CASSPKYRGSYNEQFF. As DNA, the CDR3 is TGTGCCAGCTCACCTAAATATAGGGGCTCCTACAATGAGCAGTTCTTC. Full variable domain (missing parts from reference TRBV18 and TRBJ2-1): NAGVMQNPRHLVRRRGQEARLRCSPMKGHSHVYWYRQLPEEGLKFMVYLQKENIIDESGMPKERFSAEFPKEGPSILRIQQVVRGDSAAYFCASSPKYRGSYNEQFFGPGTRLTVL.

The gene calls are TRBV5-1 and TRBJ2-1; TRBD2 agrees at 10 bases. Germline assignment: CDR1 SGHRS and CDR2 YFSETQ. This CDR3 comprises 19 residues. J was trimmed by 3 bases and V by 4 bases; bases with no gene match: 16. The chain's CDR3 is CASSGSRLAGEVGYNEQFF. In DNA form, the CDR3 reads TGCGCCAGCAGCGGGTCGAGGCTAGCGGGAGAGGTAGGCTACAATGAGCAGTTCTTC.

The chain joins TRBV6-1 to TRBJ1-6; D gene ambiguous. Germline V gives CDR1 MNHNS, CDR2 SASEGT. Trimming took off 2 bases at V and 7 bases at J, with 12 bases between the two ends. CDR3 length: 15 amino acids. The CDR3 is CASSEKAGVNSPLHF. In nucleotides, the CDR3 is TGTGCCAGCAGTGAAAAGGCGGGTGTGAATTCACCCCTCCACTTT.

Written as DNA, the CDR3 is TGTGCCAGCAGCTTGGTTTCTACAGGGTACACCGGGGAGCTGTTTTTT. Translation: CASSLVSTGYTGELFF. This rearrangement joins TRBV5-4 to TRBJ2-2, with D possibly matching TRBD1 (6 bases). Germline loops: CDR1 SGHNT, CDR2 YYREEE (reference sequence). The germline V and J ends were trimmed by 0 bases and 3 bases, with 12 bases remaining between them. CDR3 length: 16 amino acids.

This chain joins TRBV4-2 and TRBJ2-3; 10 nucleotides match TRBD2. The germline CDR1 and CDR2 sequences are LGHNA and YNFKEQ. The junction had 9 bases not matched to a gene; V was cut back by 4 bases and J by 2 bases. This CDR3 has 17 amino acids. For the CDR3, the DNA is TGTGCCAGCAGCCCACTTTTAGCGGGGGGACACACAGATACGCAGTATTTT. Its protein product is CASSPLLAGGHTDTQYF.

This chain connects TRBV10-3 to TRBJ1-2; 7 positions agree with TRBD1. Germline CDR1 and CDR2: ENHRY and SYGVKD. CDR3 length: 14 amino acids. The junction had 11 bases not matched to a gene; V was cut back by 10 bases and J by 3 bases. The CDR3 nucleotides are TGTGCCAGCCGGCGGACAGGACCTTACTATGGCTACACCTTC. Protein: CASRRTGPYYGYTF.